This T cell receptor (beta chain) was recorded in a study of cytomegalovirus exposure and HLA in healthy donors. The PCR made use of 60 Vbeta and 13 Jbeta primers. TCRdb's copy holds only in-frame clones and misses some; the assay was immunoSEQ multiplex PCR. The table lists approximately 190,000 clones, roughly 74% of them singletons. This clonotype originated in a woman aged 30 to 39 in good health and CMV-seropositive. Sequenced: PBMCs.

The CDR3 sequence is CASSARADGYTF. Written as DNA, the CDR3 is TGTGCCAGCAGCGCCCGTGCGGATGGCTACACCTTC. The chain recombines TRBV9 with TRBJ1-2; D not certain. Germline V gives CDR1 SGDLS, CDR2 YYNGEE. The ends were cut back, 3 bases at V and 6 bases at J, with 9 bases in the middle. CDR3 length: 12 amino acids.